This T cell receptor beta chain derives from a study of OX40 agonist ivuxolimab in advanced cancers. In this sample, this clone turned up once. TCRdb's copy holds only in-frame clones and misses some; the assay was immunoSEQ multiplex PCR. The sample has tens of thousands of clones; 75% to 90% are singletons. Baseline was the first blood sampling point, followed by cycle 4 day 1 and cycle 7 day 1. The CDR3 loop spans 12 amino acids. Deletions cut 2 bases from V and 10 bases from J, with 11 bases between. Germline V gene lookup returns CDR1 MNHNY and CDR2 SVGAGI (reference sequence). The chain employs TRBV6-6 and TRBJ1-1, with D unresolved. The input for sequencing was CD4+ or CD8+ T cells sorted from blood, taken in a trial of the OX40 agonist ivuxolimab. The TCR sequence derives from an adult with an advanced solid tumor such as melanoma, head and neck, liver or kidney cancer. CDR3 bases: TGTGCCAGCAGTTACCCGAGGGAGGGAGCTTTCTTT. It is translated as CASSYPREGAFF.